Below, 4 T cell receptor beta chains from the same sample are listed, as sequenced in a study of neurological immune-mediated disorders. TCRdb reprocessed the 5' RACE reads via MiXCR and lists one record per CDR3 protein. The sample has fewer than 85,000 distinct CDR3 sequences, roughly 4.9% seen once. Sequencing was carried out using PBMCs. All receptors derive from a woman in her seventies with multiple sclerosis.

This clonotype showed up many times. The chain employs TRBV7-9 and TRBJ1-1, with D unresolved. In germline, CDR1 is SEHNR, CDR2 FQNEAQ (reference sequence). CDR3 length: 12 residues. This CDR3 reads CAVGQENTEAFF. The CDR3 DNA follows: TGTGCGGTTGGGCAGGAGAACACTGAAGCTTTCTTT.

This clonotype was seen at least ten times. V is TRBV7-9 and J is TRBJ1-1; D call uncertain. V was shortened by 3 bases and J by 4 bases, with 12 bases between the two germline ends. This CDR3 contains 14 residues. Germline V lookup: CDR1 SEHNR, CDR2 FQNEAQ (reference sequence). The CDR3 protein is CASSFGGVLTEAFF. The CDR3 nucleotides are TGTGCCAGCAGCTTTGGCGGGGTCCTCACTGAAGCTTTCTTT.

The V gene is TRBV7-8, the J gene TRBJ2-4; D is perhaps TRBD1 (5 bases). CDR1 is SGHVS, CDR2 FQNEAQ, per germline. Trimming stripped 5 bases from V and 3 bases from J, with 20 bases between. The CDR3 covers 17 residues. CDR3 sequence (DNA): TGTGCCAGCAGCCTTAGGGGCCAGGACCTAGACAAAAACATTCAGTACTTC. Residues: CASSLRGQDLDKNIQYF.

This clonotype was detected many times. The rearrangement links TRBV25-1 to TRBJ2-1; 15 bases match TRBD2. The trim removed 6 bases at V and 9 bases at J, leaving 9 bases unmatched. The CDR3 length is 16 residues. The germline CDR1 and CDR2 sequences are MGHDK and SYGVNS. CDR3 in DNA: TGTGCCAGCAGCCCAAGGACTAGCGGGAGGGAAAGTGAGCAGTTCTTC. Protein sequence: CASSPRTSGRESEQFF.